This T cell receptor (beta chain) originates from a study of blood T cell repertoires in COVID-19 (dated by TCRdb to the early 2020s). About the study as a whole: The collaborator samples originated in the United States, Italy and Spain and spanned the acute and convalescent phases of COVID-19. The samples were drawn from two sources: the first 160 participants of the ongoing ImmuneRACE study, and over 1,000 subjects contributed by 6 global collaborators. The repertoires were made available in a free public database intended to serve as a resource for research on the immune response to SARS-CoV-2. The material from the prospective study consisted of cDNA or gDNA derived from T cells, B-cell-depleted T cells, or PBMCs. Nearly every sample came with metadata listing a de-identified subject ID, COVID-19 status, age in years and sex. The dataset comprised deeply sampled blood TCRbeta repertoires from subjects exposed to, actively infected with, or recovered from COVID-19. Where available, HLA class I and class II types were taken from metadata supplied by the sample provider and were not determined by assay-based typing.

Here is what the overall study found, with its caveats: Clinical and demographic metadata were provided uncurated, with the amount varying by source and participant.

The CDR1 and CDR2 encoded by the germline V gene (reference sequence) are LNHDA and SQIVND. Trimming at the junction amounts to 6 bases on V and 0 bases on J, and the germline ends lie 12 bases apart. Inclusive of the bounding cysteine and phenylalanine, the CDR3 is 15 residues long. The kept DNA is CDR3 alone, 45 bases in frame from the first base. TCRbeta CDR3 regions were amplified from genomic DNA using the immunoSEQ Assay, a bias-controlled multiplex PCR. The paper's data handling went like this. Within the assay, amplification of reference gene primers was used to estimate how many nucleated cells each sample contained. Sequence reads were collapsed and filtered to measure the absolute abundance of every unique TCRbeta CDR3 rearrangement. For each sample, productive Simpson clonality was calculated as the square root of Simpson's diversity index over productive rearrangements. TCRdb re-hosts the immuneACCESS table, in-frame sequences only. Its copies lack some clones; in the studies checked, an unresolved V gene accounts for under half of them, and the cause for the rest is not known. The V and J calls and clone size come from that table; D and trimming were worked out from the DNA. Recorded for this sample are approximately 82,000 clones; about 83% of them occurred a single time. The ten biggest clones cover approximately 15% of the sample.

Collaborating institutions collected whole blood in K2EDTA tubes following their own protocols. Collaborator samples were shipped for TCRbeta analysis as frozen whole blood, isolated PBMCs, or DNA extracted from either sample type. As concerns this clone: It lacks a known antigen. The record has no base qualities; no much larger clone is one base away.

The chain is made from TRBV19 and TRBJ1-3; the best D guess is TRBD1, with 5 bases matching. Sequencing was performed on peripheral blood. This sequence originates from a woman between 55 and 75 years old with acute or convalescent COVID-19. CDR3 protein: CASRGLGGSGNTIYF. DNA sequence: TGTGCCAGTAGGGGACTCGGGGGCTCTGGAAACACCATATATTTT.